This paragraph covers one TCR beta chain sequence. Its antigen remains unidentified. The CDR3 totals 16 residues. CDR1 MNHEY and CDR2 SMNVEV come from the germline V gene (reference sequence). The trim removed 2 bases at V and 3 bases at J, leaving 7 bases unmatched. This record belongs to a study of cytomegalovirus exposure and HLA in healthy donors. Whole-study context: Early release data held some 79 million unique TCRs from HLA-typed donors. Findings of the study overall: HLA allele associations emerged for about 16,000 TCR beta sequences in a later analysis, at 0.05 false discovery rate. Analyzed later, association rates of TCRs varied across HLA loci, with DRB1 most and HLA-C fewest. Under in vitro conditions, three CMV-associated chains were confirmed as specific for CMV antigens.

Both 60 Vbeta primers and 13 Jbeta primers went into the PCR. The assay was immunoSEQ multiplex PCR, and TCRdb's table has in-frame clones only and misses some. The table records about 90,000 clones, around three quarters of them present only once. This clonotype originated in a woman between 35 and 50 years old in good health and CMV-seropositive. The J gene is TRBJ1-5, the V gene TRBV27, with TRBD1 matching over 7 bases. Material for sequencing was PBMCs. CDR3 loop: CASSLGRDRDNQPQHF. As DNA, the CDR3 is TGTGCCAGCAGTTTAGGCCGAGACAGGGACAATCAGCCCCAGCATTTT.